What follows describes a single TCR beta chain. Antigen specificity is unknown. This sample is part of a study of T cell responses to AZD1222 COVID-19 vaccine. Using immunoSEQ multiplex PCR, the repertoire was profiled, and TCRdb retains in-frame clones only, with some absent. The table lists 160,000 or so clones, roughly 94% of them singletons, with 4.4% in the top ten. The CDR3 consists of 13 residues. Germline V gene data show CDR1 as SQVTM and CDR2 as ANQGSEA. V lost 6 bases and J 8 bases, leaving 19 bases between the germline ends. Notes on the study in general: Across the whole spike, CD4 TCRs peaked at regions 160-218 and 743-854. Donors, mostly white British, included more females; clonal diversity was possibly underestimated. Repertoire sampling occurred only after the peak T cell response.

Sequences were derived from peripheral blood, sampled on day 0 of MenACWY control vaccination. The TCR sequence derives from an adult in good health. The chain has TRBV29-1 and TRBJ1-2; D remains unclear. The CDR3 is CSVAGPNSFGYTF. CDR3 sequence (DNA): TGCAGCGTCGCCGGGCCTAACTCTTTCGGCTACACCTTC. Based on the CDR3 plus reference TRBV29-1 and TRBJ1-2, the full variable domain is SAVISQKPSRDICQRGTSLTIQCQVDSQVTMMFWYRQQPGQSLTLIATANQGSEATYESGFVIDKFPISRPNLTFSTLTVSNMSPEDSSIYLCSVAGPNSFGYTFGSGTRLTVV.